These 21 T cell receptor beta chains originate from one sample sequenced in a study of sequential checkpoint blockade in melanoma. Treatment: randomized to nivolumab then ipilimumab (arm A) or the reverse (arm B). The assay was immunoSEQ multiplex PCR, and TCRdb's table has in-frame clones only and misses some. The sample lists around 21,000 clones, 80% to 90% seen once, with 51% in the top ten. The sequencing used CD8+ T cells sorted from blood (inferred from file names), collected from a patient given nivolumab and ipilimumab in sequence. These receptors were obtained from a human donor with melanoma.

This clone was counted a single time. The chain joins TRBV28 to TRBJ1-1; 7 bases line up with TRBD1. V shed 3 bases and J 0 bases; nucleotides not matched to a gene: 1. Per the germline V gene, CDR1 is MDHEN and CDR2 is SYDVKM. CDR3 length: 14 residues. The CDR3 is CASSFGTVNTEAFF. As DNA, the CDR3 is TGTGCCAGCAGTTTCGGGACAGTGAACACTGAAGCTTTCTTT.

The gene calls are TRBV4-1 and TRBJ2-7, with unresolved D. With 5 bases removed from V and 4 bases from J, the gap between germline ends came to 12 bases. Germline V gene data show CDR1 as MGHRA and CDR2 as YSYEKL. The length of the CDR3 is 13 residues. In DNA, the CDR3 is TGCGCCAGCAGCTTAGCCGGAGAATACGAGCAGTACTTC. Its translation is CASSLAGEYEQYF.

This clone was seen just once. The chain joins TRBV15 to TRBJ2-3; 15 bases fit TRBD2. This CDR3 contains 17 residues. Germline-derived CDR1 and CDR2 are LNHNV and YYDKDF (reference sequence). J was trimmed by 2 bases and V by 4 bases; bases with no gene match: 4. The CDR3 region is CATSTGLAGGLTDTQYF. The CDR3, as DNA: TGTGCCACCAGCACGGGACTAGCGGGGGGCCTCACAGATACGCAGTATTTT.

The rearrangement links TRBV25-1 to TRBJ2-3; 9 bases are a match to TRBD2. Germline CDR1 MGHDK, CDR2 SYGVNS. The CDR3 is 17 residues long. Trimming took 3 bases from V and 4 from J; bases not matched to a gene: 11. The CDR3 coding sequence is TGTGCCAGCAGTGATTACCCGCCTAGCGGGGTCGCAGATACGCAGTATTTT. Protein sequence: CASSDYPPSGVADTQYF.

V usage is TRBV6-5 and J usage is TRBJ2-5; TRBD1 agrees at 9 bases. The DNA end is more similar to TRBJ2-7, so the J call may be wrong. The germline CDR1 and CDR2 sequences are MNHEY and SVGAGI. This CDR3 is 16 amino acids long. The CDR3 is CASSYSPGQGKHEQYF. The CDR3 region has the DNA TGTGCCAGCAGTTACTCGCCGGGACAGGGAAAACACGAGCAGTACTTC.

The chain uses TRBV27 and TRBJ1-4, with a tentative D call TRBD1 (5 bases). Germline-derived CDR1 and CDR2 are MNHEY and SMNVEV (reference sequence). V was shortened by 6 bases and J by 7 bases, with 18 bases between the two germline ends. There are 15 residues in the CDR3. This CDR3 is CASRPGGGGIEKLFF. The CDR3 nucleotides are TGTGCCAGCAGACCCGGTGGGGGGGGGATTGAAAAACTGTTTTTT.

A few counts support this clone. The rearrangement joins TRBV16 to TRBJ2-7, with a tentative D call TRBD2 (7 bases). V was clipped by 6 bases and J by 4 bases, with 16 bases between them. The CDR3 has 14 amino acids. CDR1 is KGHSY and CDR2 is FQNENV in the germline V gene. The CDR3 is CASSLRGPGYEQYF. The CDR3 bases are TGTGCCAGCAGTTTGCGGGGGCCAGGTTACGAGCAGTACTTC. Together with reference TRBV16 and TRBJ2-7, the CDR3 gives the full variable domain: GEEVAQTPKHLVRGEGQKAKLYCAPIKGHSYVFWYQQVLKNEFKFLISFQNENVFDETGMPKERFSAKCLPNSPCSLEIQATKLEDSAVYFCASSLRGPGYEQYFGPGTRLTVT.

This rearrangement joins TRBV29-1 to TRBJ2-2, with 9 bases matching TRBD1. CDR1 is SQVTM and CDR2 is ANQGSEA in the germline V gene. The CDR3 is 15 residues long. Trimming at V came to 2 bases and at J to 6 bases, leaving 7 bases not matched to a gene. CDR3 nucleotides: TGCAGCGTTGAAAGGTTGGACAGGGGAGCCGGGGAGCTGTTTTTT. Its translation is CSVERLDRGAGELFF.

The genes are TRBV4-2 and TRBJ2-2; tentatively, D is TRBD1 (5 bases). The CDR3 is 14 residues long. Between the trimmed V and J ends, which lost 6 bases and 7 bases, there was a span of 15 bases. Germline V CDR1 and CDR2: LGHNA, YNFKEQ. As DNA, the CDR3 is TGTGCCAGCAGGGCCTTCAGGGCCGACGGGGAGCTGTTTTTT. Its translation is CASRAFRADGELFF.

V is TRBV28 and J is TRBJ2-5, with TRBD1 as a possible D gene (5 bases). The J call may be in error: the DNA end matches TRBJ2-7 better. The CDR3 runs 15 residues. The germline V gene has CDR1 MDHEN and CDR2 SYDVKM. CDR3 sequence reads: CASSLRGRLGYEQYF. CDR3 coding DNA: TGTGCCAGCAGTCTAAGGGGCCGCTTAGGGTACGAGCAGTACTTC.

The chain's CDR3 is CASSPATADTQYF. The CDR3 coding sequence is TGTGCCAGCAGCCCGGCGACAGCAGATACGCAGTATTTT. The chain joins TRBV14 to TRBJ2-3; maybe TRBD1 (5 bases). V was clipped by 4 bases and J by 4 bases, with 9 bases between them. CDR1 is SGHDN and CDR2 is FVKESK in the germline V gene. The CDR3 is 13 residues long.

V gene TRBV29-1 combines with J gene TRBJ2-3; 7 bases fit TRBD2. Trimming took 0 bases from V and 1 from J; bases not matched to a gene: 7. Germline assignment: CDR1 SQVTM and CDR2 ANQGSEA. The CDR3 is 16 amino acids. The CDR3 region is CSVEDPQLAGTDTQYF. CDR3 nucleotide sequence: TGCAGCGTTGAAGATCCGCAGCTAGCGGGCACAGATACGCAGTATTTT.

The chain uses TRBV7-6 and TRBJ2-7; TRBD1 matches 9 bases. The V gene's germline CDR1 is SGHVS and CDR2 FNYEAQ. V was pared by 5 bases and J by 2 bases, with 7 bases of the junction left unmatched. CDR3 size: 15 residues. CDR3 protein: CASSLGQGIAYEQYF. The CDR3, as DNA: TGTGCCAGCAGCCTGGGACAGGGTATTGCCTACGAGCAGTACTTC.

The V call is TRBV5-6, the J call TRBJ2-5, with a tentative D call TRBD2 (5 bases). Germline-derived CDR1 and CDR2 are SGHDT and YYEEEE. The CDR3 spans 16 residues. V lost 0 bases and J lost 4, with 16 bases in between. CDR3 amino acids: CASSLAGVRAGETQYF. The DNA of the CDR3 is TGTGCCAGCAGCTTGGCCGGGGTTCGGGCGGGAGAGACCCAGTACTTC.

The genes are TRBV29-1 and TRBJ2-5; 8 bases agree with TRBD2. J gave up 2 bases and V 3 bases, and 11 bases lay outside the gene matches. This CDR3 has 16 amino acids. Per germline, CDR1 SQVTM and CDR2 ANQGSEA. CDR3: CSVEPKRAGEQETQYF. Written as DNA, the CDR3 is TGCAGCGTTGAGCCCAAAAGAGCGGGAGAGCAAGAGACCCAGTACTTC.

The CDR3 protein is CASSFRGGSYNEQFF. CDR3 nucleotides: TGTGCCAGCAGTTTCCGGGGGGGGTCCTACAATGAGCAGTTCTTC. The rearrangement joins TRBV5-4 to TRBJ2-1; TRBD2 agrees at 8 bases. This CDR3 is built from 15 residues. In germline, CDR1 is SGHNT, CDR2 YYREEE (reference sequence). V lost 5 bases to trimming and J lost 1 base; unmatched junction nucleotides: 5.

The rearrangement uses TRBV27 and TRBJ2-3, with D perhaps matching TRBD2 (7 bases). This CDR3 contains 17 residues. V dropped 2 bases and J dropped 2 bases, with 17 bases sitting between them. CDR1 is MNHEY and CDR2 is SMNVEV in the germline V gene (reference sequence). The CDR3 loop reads CASSLASGGAYTDTQYF. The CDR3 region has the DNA TGTGCCAGCAGTTTAGCCTCGGGGGGCGCATACACAGATACGCAGTATTTT.

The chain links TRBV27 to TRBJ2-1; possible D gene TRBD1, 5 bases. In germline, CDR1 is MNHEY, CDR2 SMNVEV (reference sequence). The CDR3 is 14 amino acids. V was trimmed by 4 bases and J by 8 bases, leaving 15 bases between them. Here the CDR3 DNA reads TGTGCCAGCAGTTCTCGACAGCCTACTGATGAGCAGTTCTTC. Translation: CASSSRQPTDEQFF.

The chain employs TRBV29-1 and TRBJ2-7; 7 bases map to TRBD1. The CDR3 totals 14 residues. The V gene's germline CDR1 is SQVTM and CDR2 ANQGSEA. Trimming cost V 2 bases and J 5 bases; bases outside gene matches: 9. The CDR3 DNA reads TGCAGCGTTGAATCCGGGACAGTACAGGACGAGCAGTACTTC. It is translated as CSVESGTVQDEQYF.

CDR3 coding DNA: TGTGCCACCTCCAGCGGGGGCCTATACAATGAGCAGTTCTTC. It yields the protein CATSSGGLYNEQFF. This chain links TRBV19 with TRBJ2-1; 8 bases map to TRBD2. Germline V lookup: CDR1 LNHDA, CDR2 SQIVND (reference sequence). V shed 10 bases, J shed 4 bases, and the junction held 9 bases outside the gene matches. The length of the CDR3 is 14 residues.

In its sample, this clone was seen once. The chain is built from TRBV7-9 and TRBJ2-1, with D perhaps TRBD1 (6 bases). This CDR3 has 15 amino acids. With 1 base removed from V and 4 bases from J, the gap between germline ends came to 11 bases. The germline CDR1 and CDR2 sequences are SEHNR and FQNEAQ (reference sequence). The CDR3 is CASSLVQGSYNEQFF. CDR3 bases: TGTGCCAGCAGCTTAGTCCAGGGGTCGTACAATGAGCAGTTCTTC.